The sample holds one count of the clone carrying this TCR beta chain. The CDR3 is 13 amino acids. Germline-derived CDR1 and CDR2 are LNHDA and SQIVND (reference sequence). V was shortened by 4 bases and J by 1 base, with 8 bases between the two germline ends. The source of the sample is a study of shared clonotypes between healthy human individuals. Overall study: Participating donors consisted of a couple of women and a few men aged 18 to 49.

Assay execution took place at the deep level. Once extracted for a subset, genomic DNA was divided evenly among several immunoSEQ plates. Unsorted PBMC DNA was run through sequencing on ten immunoSEQ deep assay plates. Measured with immunoSEQ multiplex PCR; TCRdb has only the in-frame clones, and not every one. The table has approximately 480,000 clones, 75% to 80% seen once. The sequenced sample consisted of PBMCs. The TCR was taken from a woman between 40 and 55 years old in good health. Some clones in this sample may be carry-over from other donors' samples. The chain carries TRBV19 and TRBJ2-7; D remains ambiguous. CDR3 DNA: TGTGCCAGTAGTACGCCTAGGTCCTACGAGCAGTACTTC. It translates to CASSTPRSYEQYF.